These 31 T cell receptor beta chains share one sample of origin, sequenced in a study of blood T cell repertoires in COVID-19. Profiled with immunoSEQ multiplex PCR; TCRdb holds only in-frame clones, not every one. This sample yields about 370,000 clones, of which about 87% are seen a single time; around 9.3% belongs to the top ten. Material for sequencing was peripheral blood. These receptors all stem from a woman under 40 with COVID-19, enrolled during active disease.

The rearrangement links TRBV19 to TRBJ2-3; D is uncertain. Germline V gene data show CDR1 as LNHDA and CDR2 as SQIVND (reference sequence). This CDR3 region has 14 residues. The V end was cut by 2 bases, the J end by 5 bases, with 11 bases between. The CDR3 spells CASSITAEIDTQYF. The CDR3 DNA sequence: TGTGCCAGTAGTATAACGGCGGAAATAGATACGCAGTATTTT. The full variable domain, rest sourced from reference TRBV19 and TRBJ2-3, is DGGITQSPKYLFRKEGQNVTLSCEQNLNHDAMYWYRQDPGQGLRLIYYSQIVNDFQKGDIAEGYSVSREKKESFPLTVTSAQKNPTAFYLCASSITAEIDTQYFGPGTRLTVL.

This chain connects TRBV30 to TRBJ1-5; perhaps TRBD1 as D (6 bases). Trimming left V 5 bases short and J 9 bases short, with 17 bases between. The CDR3 has 13 residues. Looked up from germline, CDR1 is GTSNPN and CDR2 is SVGIG (reference sequence). This CDR3 is CAWGLQGLGPQHF. As DNA, the CDR3 is TGTGCCTGGGGTCTACAGGGCCTAGGGCCCCAGCATTTT.

The chain recombines TRBV25-1 with TRBJ2-1, with 7 positions matching TRBD2. CDR1 MGHDK and CDR2 SYGVNS come from the germline V gene. This CDR3 spans 14 amino acids. J was trimmed by 9 bases and V by 1 base; bases with no gene match: 6. CDR3 bases: TGTGCCAGCAGTGAATGGGGGGGAACGGTTGAGCAGTTCTTC. Translation gives CASSEWGGTVEQFF.

J is TRBJ2-4 and V is TRBV19; 11 positions match TRBD1. The length of the CDR3 is 14 residues. Germline loops: CDR1 LNHDA, CDR2 SQIVND (reference sequence). The trim removed 5 bases at V and 6 bases at J, leaving 3 bases unmatched. The CDR3 region is CASSPGTGGNIQYF. The CDR3 nucleotides are TGTGCCAGTAGTCCCGGGACAGGGGGAAACATTCAGTACTTC.

The V gene is TRBV18, the J gene TRBJ2-1; TRBD2 matches 8 bases. The CDR3 runs to 15 residues. Trimming removed 0 bases from V and 8 bases from J; junction bases left unmatched: 6. CDR1 and CDR2 (germline): KGHSH, LQKENI. The CDR3 bases are TGTGCCAGCTCACCACCGTCTCTCGGGAGGGATGAGCAGTTCTTC. This codes for CASSPPSLGRDEQFF.

This clone was observed a handful of times. CDR3: CASSFLASNTGELFF. As DNA, the CDR3 is TGTGCCAGCAGCTTCCTAGCATCGAACACCGGGGAGCTGTTTTTT. The V gene is TRBV7-3, the J gene TRBJ2-2, with D maybe TRBD2 (5 bases). V gave up 3 bases and J gave up 0 bases, with 8 bases separating them. Germline V gene data show CDR1 as SGHTA and CDR2 as FQGTGA. There are 15 residues in the CDR3. Together with reference TRBV7-3 and TRBJ2-2, the CDR3 gives the full variable domain: GAGVSQTPSNKVTEKGKYVELRCDPISGHTALYWYRQSLGQGPEFLIYFQGTGAADDSGLPNDRFFAVRPEGSVSTLKIQRTERGDSAVYLCASSFLASNTGELFFGEGSRLTVL.

This clone was seen repeatedly, ten times or more. The chain couples TRBV6-5 to TRBJ2-6, with D unclear. The CDR3 is 12 residues long. CDR1 and CDR2 from the germline V gene are MNHEY and SVGAGI. V gave up 8 bases and J gave up 6 bases, with 8 bases separating them. The chain's CDR3 is CASAQSANVLTF. Written as DNA, the CDR3 is TGTGCCAGCGCTCAGTCGGCCAACGTCCTGACTTTC.

V and J are TRBV24-1 and TRBJ2-2, with 7 bases fitting TRBD1. The CDR3 has 17 amino acids. The ends lost 3 bases at V and 8 bases at J; junction bases unmatched: 14. CDR1 is KGHDR and CDR2 is SFDVKD in the germline V gene. CDR3 residues: CATSDVQGTVGPGELFF. The CDR3 region has the DNA TGTGCCACCAGTGATGTCCAAGGGACAGTGGGCCCAGGGGAGCTGTTTTTT.

The chain combines TRBV19 with TRBJ1-6, with D hard to call. Per germline, CDR1 LNHDA and CDR2 SQIVND (reference sequence). V gave up 6 bases and J gave up 10 bases, with 19 bases separating them. The CDR3 contains 15 residues. The CDR3 sequence: CASRLKTGAGSPLHF. The CDR3 DNA reads as TGTGCCAGTAGGCTAAAGACGGGTGCCGGGTCACCCCTCCACTTT.

The chain uses TRBV5-4 and TRBJ2-7; 7 nucleotides match TRBD1. The CDR3 extends over 14 amino acids. V trimming: 4 bases; J trimming: 4 bases; junction bases outside the gene matches: 8. The V gene's germline CDR1 is SGHNT and CDR2 YYREEE (reference sequence). In DNA form, the CDR3 reads TGTGCCAGCAGCCGCCGCGACAGGGAATACGAGCAGTACTTC. It translates to CASSRRDREYEQYF.

The CDR3 sequence is CASSLWTSGSYEQYF. For the CDR3, the DNA is TGTGCCAGCAGCTTATGGACTAGCGGATCCTACGAGCAGTACTTC. The V gene is TRBV7-2, the J gene TRBJ2-7; 10 nucleotides agree with TRBD2. V lost 2 bases, J lost 1 base, and 2 bases stayed unmatched. Germline CDR1 SGHTA, CDR2 FQGNSA. The CDR3 totals 15 residues.

The rearrangement links TRBV10-3 to TRBJ2-7; 8 bases fit TRBD2. The germline V gene has CDR1 ENHRY and CDR2 SYGVKD. V dropped 5 bases and J dropped 3; count of bases not matched to a gene: 3. The CDR3 is made up of 13 amino acids. The CDR3 loop reads CAISFRGGYEQYF. Here the CDR3 DNA reads TGTGCCATCAGTTTTCGGGGGGGCTACGAGCAGTACTTC.

The J gene is TRBJ2-3, the V gene TRBV6-2 or TRBV6-3; D possibly corresponds to TRBD2 (6 bases). The CDR3 has 12 amino acids. The germline V and J ends were trimmed by 5 bases and 12 bases, with 15 bases remaining between them. Germline V CDR1 and CDR2: MNHEY, SVGEGT. The CDR3 DNA reads TGTGCCAGCAGTCAACCGGGACTCTCCCAGTATTTT. This gives the protein CASSQPGLSQYF.

This chain connects TRBV4-2 to TRBJ2-7; a weak D match, TRBD2 (5 bases). Germline V gene lookup returns CDR1 LGHNA and CDR2 YNFKEQ. Trimming pared 4 bases from V and 3 bases from J, leaving 13 bases between. The CDR3 has 14 amino acids. The CDR3: CASSPGRLGYEQYF. The CDR3 DNA follows: TGTGCCAGCAGCCCGGGAAGGTTGGGCTACGAGCAGTACTTC.

V usage is TRBV12-3 or TRBV12-4 and J usage is TRBJ2-5, with 8 bases matching TRBD2. This CDR3 spans 13 amino acids. V lost 6 bases and J lost 4; bases outside the gene matches: 4. CDR3 DNA: TGTGCCAGCAGGGAAAGCGGGGGAGAGACCCAGTACTTC. Its translation is CASRESGGETQYF.

The J gene is TRBJ1-6, the V gene TRBV28, with D maybe TRBD1 (6 bases). The CDR3 length is 15 residues. The germline CDR1 and CDR2 sequences are MDHEN and SYDVKM. The V end lost 6 bases, the J end lost 0 bases, and 9 bases lay between the germline ends. In DNA form, the CDR3 reads TGTGCCAGCAGCACAGGGAGCTCCTATAATTCACCCCTCCACTTT. This sequence encodes CASSTGSSYNSPLHF. The variable domain in full, with the rest retrieved from reference TRBV28 and TRBJ1-6, is DVKVTQSSRYLVKRTGEKVFLECVQDMDHENMFWYRQDPGLGLRLIYFSYDVKMKEKGDIPEGYSVSREKKERFSLILESASTNQTSMYLCASSTGSSYNSPLHFGNGTRLTVT.

This clone was observed once. The gene calls are TRBV14 and TRBJ2-2; D is unresolved. Trimming took off 0 bases at V and 3 bases at J, with 2 bases between the two ends. Germline V gene sequence: CDR1 SGHDN, CDR2 FVKESK. The CDR3 totals 13 residues. Here the CDR3 reads CASSQDDTGELFF. The CDR3 DNA reads as TGTGCCAGCAGCCAAGACGACACCGGGGAGCTGTTTTTT.

This clone showed up just a few times. V is TRBV7-9 and J is TRBJ1-2; 9 bases are a match to TRBD1. Germline-derived CDR1 and CDR2 are SEHNR and FQNEAQ (reference sequence). CDR3 size: 15 residues. The V gene end was trimmed by 3 bases and the J gene end by 3 bases; junction bases not matched to a gene: 5. The CDR3 DNA sequence: TGTGCCAGCAGCTTCGGACAGGGGAGGTACTATGGCTACACCTTC. Its protein product is CASSFGQGRYYGYTF.

This clone has only one observation. The chain is built from TRBV4-2 and TRBJ2-6; 9 positions agree with TRBD1. Germline V CDR1 and CDR2: LGHNA, YNFKEQ. The CDR3 contains 18 residues. After removal of 1 base from V and 0 bases from J, the junction contained 4 bases not matched to a gene. Here the CDR3 reads CASSQAGQGLSGANVLTF. The CDR3 DNA reads TGTGCCAGCAGCCAAGCGGGACAGGGACTCTCTGGGGCCAACGTCCTGACTTTC.

This rearrangement joins TRBV28 to TRBJ2-1; possible D gene TRBD2, 6 bases. Germline V CDR1 and CDR2: MDHEN, SYDVKM. The CDR3 runs to 15 residues. Trimming removed 6 bases at V and 5 bases at J, with 17 bases between. Written as DNA, the CDR3 is TGTGCCAGCAGGGATAGCGGAAACTTTGACAATGAGCAGTTCTTC. Translated, it gives CASRDSGNFDNEQFF. Drawing the rest from reference TRBV28 and TRBJ2-1, the complete variable domain is DVKVTQSSRYLVKRTGEKVFLECVQDMDHENMFWYRQDPGLGLRLIYFSYDVKMKEKGDIPEGYSVSREKKERFSLILESASTNQTSMYLCASRDSGNFDNEQFFGPGTRLTVL.

This clone was seen a handful of times. V gene TRBV12-3 or TRBV12-4 combines with J gene TRBJ1-5; no reliable D call. V gave up 3 bases and J gave up 6 bases, with 9 bases separating them. The CDR3 has 13 amino acids. The CDR3 spells CASSFEGVQPQHF. Written as DNA, the CDR3 is TGTGCCAGCAGTTTCGAGGGTGTTCAGCCCCAGCATTTT.

The chain has TRBV28 and TRBJ1-6; D is undetermined. Trimming shortened V by 4 bases and J by 2 bases, and 12 bases separated the two germline ends. In germline, CDR1 is MDHEN, CDR2 SYDVKM. This CDR3 is 16 amino acids long. CDR3 loop: CASSSTERTYNSPLHF. The CDR3 DNA sequence: TGTGCCAGCAGTTCTACAGAACGTACCTATAATTCACCCCTCCACTTT.

CDR3 bases: TGTGCCAGCAGCGTAGAAGGGACTAGCGGGTACAATGAGCAGTTCTTC. As protein: CASSVEGTSGYNEQFF. V and J are TRBV9 and TRBJ2-1; TRBD2 aligns across 12 bases. Looked up from germline, CDR1 is SGDLS and CDR2 is YYNGEE. The CDR3 contains 16 residues. Trimming cost V 0 bases and J 4 bases; bases outside gene matches: 2.

The rearrangement links TRBV27 to TRBJ2-5, with a weak D call TRBD1 (5 bases). V was cut by 0 bases and J by 0 bases, with 11 bases left in between. CDR1 is MNHEY and CDR2 is SMNVEV in the germline V gene (reference sequence). This CDR3 contains 16 residues. The CDR3 region has the DNA TGTGCCAGCAGTTTATCGGTCCAGGGTCACCAAGAGACCCAGTACTTC. Translating gives CASSLSVQGHQETQYF.

The rearrangement joins TRBV10-3 to TRBJ2-7; 8 nucleotides align to TRBD2. Germline V gene lookup returns CDR1 ENHRY and CDR2 SYGVKD. The V and J ends lost 3 bases and 0 bases, in that order; junction bases with no gene match: 7. The CDR3 loop spans 16 amino acids. The CDR3 DNA reads as TGTGCCATCAGTGACTCTAGCGGGCGAAGCTCCTACGAGCAGTACTTC. Its protein is CAISDSSGRSSYEQYF.

The V and J genes are TRBV18 and TRBJ1-2, with no clear D. V was pared by 3 bases and J by 6 bases, with 5 bases between. CDR3 size: 11 residues. The germline V gene has CDR1 KGHSH and CDR2 LQKENI. In DNA, the CDR3 is TGTGCCAGCTCACCCGAGCATGGCTACACCTTC. This encodes CASSPEHGYTF.

The chain joins TRBV9 to TRBJ2-1; D possibly corresponds to TRBD2 (6 bases). This CDR3 has 14 residues. CDR1 is SGDLS, CDR2 YYNGEE, per germline. V dropped 4 bases and J dropped 6 bases, with 14 bases sitting between them. The CDR3 nucleotides read TGTGCCAGCAGCCCCCGACTAGTTAGCAATGAGCAGTTCTTC. It translates to CASSPRLVSNEQFF. The whole variable domain, remainder taken from reference TRBV9 and TRBJ2-1, is DSGVTQTPKHLITATGQRVTLRCSPRSGDLSVYWYQQSLDQGLQFLIQYYNGEERAKGNILERFSAQQFPDLHSELNLSSLELGDSALYFCASSPRLVSNEQFFGPGTRLTVL.

The CDR3 loop reads CAISESGMYTEAFF. Written as DNA, the CDR3 is TGTGCCATCAGTGAGTCCGGGATGTACACTGAAGCTTTCTTT. The chain has TRBV10-3 and TRBJ1-1; no clear D. CDR3 length equals 14 residues. Trimming shortened V by 0 bases and J by 3 bases, and 8 bases separated the two germline ends. Germline V gene sequence: CDR1 ENHRY, CDR2 SYGVKD.

In this sample, this clone turned up once. The chain combines TRBV10-3 with TRBJ2-7; TRBD2 might be the D (6 bases). Germline assignment: CDR1 ENHRY and CDR2 SYGVKD. Trimming pared 5 bases from V and 5 bases from J, leaving 19 bases between. The CDR3 totals 15 residues. This CDR3 is CAISLGSFYVDEQYF. CDR3 DNA: TGTGCCATCAGTCTCGGGAGTTTTTACGTCGACGAGCAGTACTTC.

V usage is TRBV18 and J usage is TRBJ2-6, with D unclear. This CDR3 is built from 18 residues. The V gene's germline CDR1 is KGHSH and CDR2 LQKENI. V was trimmed by 0 bases and J by 0 bases, leaving 12 bases between them. For the CDR3, the DNA is TGTGCCAGCTCACCACCGTTGCGGCACCACTCTGGGGCCAACGTCCTGACTTTC. Encoded protein: CASSPPLRHHSGANVLTF.

This rearrangement joins TRBV5-4 to TRBJ2-3; 7 positions agree with TRBD2. The CDR3 is made up of 16 amino acids. V gave up 0 bases and J gave up 3 bases; unmatched junction bases: 7. CDR1 SGHNT and CDR2 YYREEE come from the germline V gene (reference sequence). The CDR3 is CASSLDGGSKTDTQYF. The CDR3 DNA follows: TGTGCCAGCAGCTTGGACGGCGGGAGTAAGACAGATACGCAGTATTTT.